One and the same sample provided the 28 T cell receptor beta chains below, sequenced in a study of blood T cell repertoires in COVID-19. The data were produced by immunoSEQ multiplex PCR, yet TCRdb's version contains in-frame clones alone and is incomplete. Of around 68,000 clones in the sample, 87% were seen once. Specimen: peripheral blood. The receptors derive from a woman between 45 and 60 years old with acute or convalescent COVID-19.

The gene calls are TRBV5-4 and TRBJ1-2, with a possible D match to TRBD1 (5 bases). This CDR3 is 15 amino acids long. Germline V gene lookup returns CDR1 SGHNT and CDR2 YYREEE (reference sequence). V was shortened by 1 base and J by 5 bases, with 15 bases between the two germline ends. CDR3 residues: CASSLSLSGGYGYTF. CDR3 bases: TGTGCCAGCAGCTTGTCTCTTTCGGGGGGGTATGGCTACACCTTC.

V gene TRBV6-5 combines with J gene TRBJ1-2, with D hard to call. This CDR3 region has 14 residues. Between the trimmed V and J ends, which lost 0 bases and 5 bases, there was a span of 10 bases. Germline assignment: CDR1 MNHEY and CDR2 SVGAGI. CDR3 residues: CASSYSGGNYGYTF. The DNA of the CDR3 is TGTGCCAGCAGTTACTCAGGAGGGAATTATGGCTACACCTTC.

The CDR3 DNA follows: TGTGCCAGTAGTACCGGACAGGGAGCAGATGGAGATACGCAGTATTTT. Residues: CASSTGQGADGDTQYF. V and J are TRBV19 and TRBJ2-3; 8 nucleotides line up with TRBD1. The CDR3 is 16 amino acids. The germline CDR1 and CDR2 sequences are LNHDA and SQIVND (reference sequence). V was clipped by 4 bases and J by 5 bases; unmatched bases: 11.

The chain uses TRBV29-1 and TRBJ1-1; the match to TRBD1 covers 8 bases. Germline V gene data show CDR1 as SQVTM and CDR2 as ANQGSEA. V shed 5 bases, J shed 4 bases, and the junction held 6 bases outside the gene matches. CDR3 length: 13 amino acids. CDR3 DNA sequence: TGCAGCGTTTCCGACAGGGGTATCACTGAAGCTTTCTTT. Its protein is CSVSDRGITEAFF.

This chain joins TRBV30 and TRBJ1-1; TRBD1 is a possible D gene (5 bases). Trimming removed 3 bases at V and 0 bases at J, with 14 bases between. Germline V gene lookup returns CDR1 GTSNPN and CDR2 SVGIG (reference sequence). This CDR3 has 15 residues. The CDR3: CAWRTTGLLNTEAFF. CDR3 coding DNA: TGTGCCTGGAGGACGACGGGACTCTTGAACACTGAAGCTTTCTTT. Using reference TRBV30 and TRBJ1-1 for the parts outside the CDR3, the full variable domain is SQTIHQWPATLVQPVGSPLSLECTVEGTSNPNLYWYRQAAGRGLQLLFYSVGIGQISSEVPQNLSASRPQDRQFILSSKKLLLSDSGFYLCAWRTTGLLNTEAFFGQGTRLTVV.

This chain connects TRBV4-1 to TRBJ1-1; 7 nucleotides align to TRBD1. The CDR3 runs 14 residues. V gave up 1 base and J gave up 5 bases; unmatched junction bases: 4. CDR1 and CDR2 from the germline V gene are MGHRA and YSYEKL. The CDR3 DNA sequence: TGCGCCAGCAGCCAAGTTTCAGGGGGGACTGAAGCTTTCTTT. The encoded protein is CASSQVSGGTEAFF.

This clone came up once. This chain connects TRBV15 to TRBJ2-1, with 10 bases that match TRBD2. The CDR3 sequence is 17 residues long. J gave up 0 bases and V 5 bases, and 7 bases lay outside the gene matches. Germline V gene lookup returns CDR1 LNHNV and CDR2 YYDKDF (reference sequence). The CDR3 nucleotides are TGTGCCACCAGCCGAAGGACTAGCGGAAACTCCTACAATGAGCAGTTCTTC. Its translation: CATSRRTSGNSYNEQFF.

The chain employs TRBV4-1 and TRBJ1-5; D is possibly TRBD1 (6 bases). Germline assignment: CDR1 MGHRA and CDR2 YSYEKL. There are 17 residues in the CDR3. V was trimmed by 1 base and J by 6 bases, leaving 19 bases between them. In nucleotides, the CDR3 is TGCGCCAGCAGCCAAGTCGGGGGGCGAGCCGCGAGTCAGCCCCAGCATTTT. Protein sequence: CASSQVGGRAASQPQHF.

The CDR3 DNA reads as TGTGCCAGCAGCCAGAGGTCCGTTAATGAGCAGTTCTTC. Its protein product is CASSQRSVNEQFF. This sequence joins TRBV3-1 (or the pseudogene TRBV3-2) and TRBJ2-1; D is unclear. Germline V gene lookup returns CDR1 LGHDT and CDR2 YNNKEL (reference sequence). V was clipped by 3 bases and J by 7 bases, with 10 bases between them. The CDR3 is made up of 13 amino acids.

The J gene is TRBJ2-2, the V gene TRBV7-2; 15 positions agree with TRBD2. CDR3 size: 18 residues. From germline, CDR1 is SGHTA and CDR2 FQGNSA. V lost 4 bases to trimming and J lost 4 bases; unmatched junction nucleotides: 7. CDR3 sequence: CASSSGLAGGFSTGELFF. Written as DNA, the CDR3 is TGTGCCAGCAGCTCAGGACTAGCGGGAGGGTTCTCCACCGGGGAGCTGTTTTTT.

The J gene is TRBJ2-3, the V gene TRBV11-2; maybe TRBD2 (6 bases). The CDR3 spans 17 residues. Germline CDR1 and CDR2: SGHAT and FQNNGV. Trimming left V 1 base short and J 1 base short, with 15 bases between. CDR3 nucleotides: TGTGCCAGCAGCTTAGTGGGGGGAGGATTCGGCACAGATACGCAGTATTTT. It translates to CASSLVGGGFGTDTQYF.

The rearrangement links TRBV7-9 to TRBJ2-1; the D gene is possibly TRBD2 (7 bases). Trimming took 5 bases from V and 5 from J, leaving 16 bases between them. CDR3 length: 15 amino acids. Germline values: CDR1 SEHNR, CDR2 FQNEAQ (reference sequence). Here the CDR3 reads CASSRLGGADNEQFF. CDR3 nucleotides: TGTGCCAGCAGCCGTTTGGGGGGGGCGGACAATGAGCAGTTCTTC. Using reference TRBV7-9 and TRBJ2-1 for the parts outside the CDR3, the full variable domain is DTGVSQNPRHKITKRGQNVTFRCDPISEHNRLYWYRQTLGQGPEFLTYFQNEAQLEKSRLLSDRFSAERPKGSFSTLEIQRTEQGDSAMYLCASSRLGGADNEQFFGPGTRLTVL.

The chain links TRBV7-2 to TRBJ1-5, with 7 bases identical to TRBD1. Per germline, CDR1 SGHTA and CDR2 FQGNSA. There are 13 residues in the CDR3. V was pared by 3 bases and J by 7 bases, with 3 bases of the junction left unmatched. The CDR3 DNA reads TGTGCCAGCAGCTTTACAGGGGACCAGCCCCAGCATTTT. Its protein product is CASSFTGDQPQHF.

The genes are TRBV7-8 and TRBJ2-1; 7 bases are a match to TRBD2. After removal of 5 bases from V and 4 bases from J, the junction contained 8 bases not matched to a gene. Germline values: CDR1 SGHVS, CDR2 FQNEAQ. The CDR3 is made up of 15 amino acids. CDR3 residues: CASSQGLPSYNEQFF. The CDR3 DNA reads TGTGCCAGCAGCCAGGGACTACCGAGTTACAATGAGCAGTTCTTC. Variable domain in full (rest from reference TRBV7-8 and TRBJ2-1): GAGVSQSPRYKVAKRGQDVALRCDPISGHVSLFWYQQALGQGPEFLTYFQNEAQLDKSGLPSDRFFAERPEGSVSTLKIQRTQQEDSAVYLCASSQGLPSYNEQFFGPGTRLTVL.

For this clone: In the same sample, other DNA sequences code for this CDR3. The chain has TRBV10-1 and TRBJ1-3; perhaps TRBD1 as D (5 bases). The CDR3 loop spans 15 amino acids. With 0 bases removed from V and 0 bases from J, the gap between germline ends came to 6 bases. Germline V CDR1 and CDR2: WNHNN, SYGVQD (reference sequence). CDR3 region: CASSESGGSGNTIYF. The CDR3 coding sequence is TGCGCCAGCAGTGAGTCCGGGGGCTCTGGAAACACCATATATTTT.

The chain is built from TRBV11-3 and TRBJ2-5; 9 bases match TRBD1. V shed 2 bases, J shed 4 bases, and the junction held 5 bases outside the gene matches. This CDR3 contains 15 residues. Germline CDR1 and CDR2: SGHNT and YENEEA. As DNA, the CDR3 is TGTGCCAGCAGCTTAACCGGGACAGGGTCAGAGACCCAGTACTTC. It translates to CASSLTGTGSETQYF.

The rearrangement joins TRBV10-3 to TRBJ1-5, with D hard to call. The CDR3 is 14 amino acids. With 8 bases removed from V and 2 bases from J, the gap between germline ends came to 13 bases. Germline CDR1 is ENHRY and CDR2 is SYGVKD. The CDR3 DNA sequence: TGTGCCATCGCCCAAAATGAGGGCAATCAGCCCCAGCATTTT. Encoded protein: CAIAQNEGNQPQHF.

The chain carries TRBV27 and TRBJ2-1; the D gene is possibly TRBD1 (6 bases). V lost 1 base to trimming and J lost 5 bases, with 18 bases between them. The CDR3 totals 17 residues. Germline CDR1 reads MNHEY; CDR2 reads SMNVEV (reference sequence). CDR3 coding DNA: TGTGCCAGCAGTTTATTAAATCCGACGGACAGAAACAATGAGCAGTTCTTC. Its protein product is CASSLLNPTDRNNEQFF.

The V gene is TRBV6-2 or TRBV6-3, the J gene TRBJ1-5; D might be TRBD1 (5 bases). Germline CDR1 is MNHEY and CDR2 is SVGEGT. Trimming stripped 2 bases from V and 7 bases from J, with 18 bases between. The CDR3 length is 16 residues. The CDR3 sequence is CASSYHQGRVGQPQHF. For the CDR3, the DNA is TGTGCCAGCAGTTACCATCAAGGCAGGGTGGGACAGCCCCAGCATTTT.

The chain couples TRBV12-5 to TRBJ1-1; 7 bases line up with TRBD1. Germline assignment: CDR1 LGHNT and CDR2 FRNRAP. Unmatched junction bases numbered 5, after V lost 7 bases and J lost 0 bases. The CDR3 is 14 amino acids. The CDR3 bases are TGTGCTAGTGCCGCAACAGGGGTGAACACTGAAGCTTTCTTT. It specifies CASAATGVNTEAFF.

This clone was seen just once. J is TRBJ1-1 and V is TRBV27, with 9 bases that match TRBD1. This CDR3 comprises 15 residues. J lost 4 bases, V lost 5 bases, and 8 bases had no gene match. Germline values: CDR1 MNHEY, CDR2 SMNVEV (reference sequence). The CDR3 protein is CASSPRQGVSTEAFF. The CDR3 nucleotides read TGTGCCAGCAGTCCACGACAGGGGGTGAGCACTGAAGCTTTCTTT.

The DNA for the CDR3 is TGTGCCAGCAGCCCAACAGGGGCAGGGGGCACTGAAGCTTTCTTT. This gives the protein CASSPTGAGGTEAFF. This chain joins TRBV9 and TRBJ1-1; 7 nucleotides align to TRBD1. J gave up 4 bases and V 4 bases, and 10 bases lay outside the gene matches. This CDR3 is 15 amino acids long. Per the germline V gene, CDR1 is SGDLS and CDR2 is YYNGEE.

The chain recombines TRBV5-1 with TRBJ2-3; 13 bases align to TRBD2. CDR3 length: 16 amino acids. V lost 7 bases to trimming and J lost 3 bases; unmatched junction nucleotides: 8. Germline lookup yields CDR1 SGHRS and CDR2 YFSETQ. The CDR3 DNA sequence: TGCGCCAGCGGCACTAGCGGGGGGGCCGGGACAGATACGCAGTATTTT. Encoded protein: CASGTSGGAGTDTQYF.

A remark on this clone: Germline is not matched at one junction end, which may reflect a read error. This sequence joins TRBV7-9 and TRBJ2-5; TRBD1 matches at 7 bases. Germline lookup yields CDR1 SEHNR and CDR2 FQNEAQ (reference sequence). There are 15 residues in the CDR3. The CDR3 reads CASRLDRVSQETQYF. The CDR3 region has the DNA TGTGCCAGCAGATTAGACAGGGTCAGTCAAGAGACCCAGTACTTC.

The chain recombines TRBV5-1 with TRBJ2-3; tentatively, D is TRBD1 (9 bases). This CDR3 contains 15 residues. Germline V gene data show CDR1 as SGHRS and CDR2 as YFSETQ. The ends were cut back, 4 bases at V and 7 bases at J, with 19 bases in the middle. The DNA of the CDR3 is TGCGCCAGCAGCCCGGGACAGGGCGGGAGGTATACGCAGTATTTT. Translated, it gives CASSPGQGGRYTQYF. The variable domain in full, completed from reference TRBV5-1 and TRBJ2-3, reads KAGVTQTPRYLIKTRGQQVTLSCSPISGHRSVSWYQQTPGQGLQFLFEYFSETQRNKGNFPGRFSGRQFSNSRSEMNVSTLELGDSALYLCASSPGQGGRYTQYFGPGTRLTVL.

This clone has just one count. This chain uses TRBV24-1 with TRBJ1-5, with 9 bases lining up with TRBD1. The CDR3 is made up of 16 amino acids. V shed 5 bases, J shed 7 bases, and the junction held 11 bases outside the gene matches. Germline V gives CDR1 KGHDR, CDR2 SFDVKD. DNA for the CDR3: TGTGCCACCAGTGGTAGGGGACAGGGATGGGCGCAGCCCCAGCATTTT. It translates to CATSGRGQGWAQPQHF.

This clone was observed a single time. V usage is TRBV30 and J usage is TRBJ2-7; D not certain. Germline V gene data show CDR1 as GTSNPN and CDR2 as SVGIG (reference sequence). CDR3 length: 12 amino acids. Trimming left V 1 base short and J 3 bases short, with 7 bases between. CDR3 sequence: CAWSGSGYEQYF. DNA of the CDR3: TGTGCCTGGAGTGGGTCCGGCTACGAGCAGTACTTC.

V and J are TRBV28 and TRBJ2-7; 9 bases align to TRBD1. Germline values: CDR1 MDHEN, CDR2 SYDVKM. This CDR3 region has 15 residues. Losses at the gene ends were 4 bases for V and 1 base for J; bases not matched to a gene: 5. DNA for the CDR3: TGTGCCAGCAGTTCTTCCGGGACAGGGTCCTACGAGCAGTACTTC. This translates into CASSSSGTGSYEQYF.